This T cell receptor beta chain came from a study of PD-1 blockade in classical Hodgkin lymphoma. The study, taken as a whole, reports: The baseline diversity of complete responders showed similarity to that of newly diagnosed patients. Significantly greater TCR diversity emerged by C4D1 in CD4+ cells but not CD8+ cells. Relative to healthy donors, newly diagnosed patients reportedly had lower baseline TCR diversity, which was reported as lower still in relapsed/refractory patients.

TCRdb's copy holds only in-frame clones and misses some; the assay was immunoSEQ multiplex PCR. Among about 100,000 clones listed, around 89% were seen once. Trimming took off 1 base at V and 2 bases at J, with 12 bases between the two ends. The CDR3 spans 16 residues. The germline CDR1 and CDR2 sequences are LGHNA and YNFKEQ. Brentuximab vedotin exposure varied, and every patient relapsed after autologous stem cell transplantation. Best response was recorded as complete response, partial response or progressive disease. A note on this clone: The antigen remains undetermined.

V gene TRBV4-2 combines with J gene TRBJ2-1; tentatively, D is TRBD2 (5 bases). This sample comprised peripheral blood mononuclear cells (PBMCs), obtained before the second cycle of nivolumab. This TCR was recovered from a human donor with classical Hodgkin lymphoma. Here the CDR3 DNA reads TGTGCCAGCAGCCAAGCCCCGGCGGGCCCCTACAATGAGCAGTTCTTC. This translates into CASSQAPAGPYNEQFF.